Listed here are 9 T cell receptor beta chains from one sample, sequenced in a study of cytomegalovirus exposure and HLA in healthy donors. Libraries were prepared by immunoSEQ multiplex PCR; TCRdb keeps only in-frame clonotypes and omits some of them. The data show some 90,000 clones, with around 96% seen just once and 0.78% held by the top ten. Sequencing input: PBMCs. These receptors were obtained from a man aged 18 to 35 in good health and CMV-seronegative.

The V and J genes are TRBV7-9 and TRBJ1-3; TRBD1 agrees at 7 bases. The V segment lost 4 bases and the J segment 0 bases; nucleotides outside the gene matches: 9. The CDR3 is made up of 17 amino acids. CDR1 and CDR2 (germline): SEHNR, FQNEAQ (reference sequence). Here the CDR3 DNA reads TGTGCCAGCAGCTCTGGGACAGCGTCTTACTCTGGAAACACCATATATTTT. This codes for CASSSGTASYSGNTIYF.

The V and J genes are TRBV5-1 and TRBJ2-5, with a possible D match to TRBD2 (5 bases). The V end was cut by 2 bases, the J end by 5 bases, with 10 bases between. From germline, CDR1 is SGHRS and CDR2 YFSETQ. The CDR3 spans 13 residues. Here the CDR3 reads CASSFGSSETQYF. The CDR3 bases are TGCGCCAGCAGCTTTGGGAGTTCGGAGACCCAGTACTTC.

This CDR3 reads CATSREGGLWPQHF. CDR3 nucleotides: TGTGCCACCAGCAGAGAGGGGGGACTATGGCCCCAGCATTTT. The V gene is TRBV15, the J gene TRBJ1-5; D might be TRBD1 (5 bases). The CDR3 has 14 residues. CDR1 is LNHNV and CDR2 is YYDKDF in the germline V gene (reference sequence). Deletions cut 0 bases from V and 9 bases from J, with 12 bases between. Together with reference TRBV15 and TRBJ1-5, the CDR3 gives the full variable domain: DAMVIQNPRYQVTQFGKPVTLSCSQTLNHNVMYWYQQKSSQAPKLLFHYYDKDFNNEADTPDNFQSRRPNTSFCFLDIRSPGLGDTAMYLCATSREGGLWPQHFGDGTRLSIL.

The chain joins TRBV5-1 to TRBJ1-1, with 9 nucleotides matching TRBD1. This CDR3 has 14 amino acids. Trimming at V came to 4 bases and at J to 4 bases, leaving 5 bases not matched to a gene. Germline CDR1 reads SGHRS; CDR2 reads YFSETQ. CDR3 region: CASSRTGGFTEAFF. The CDR3 DNA follows: TGCGCCAGCAGCCGTACAGGGGGCTTCACTGAAGCTTTCTTT.

This sequence joins TRBV19 and TRBJ1-1; no clear D gene. V shed 7 bases and J shed 4 bases, with 10 bases lying between them. The CDR3 consists of 12 residues. Germline assignment: CDR1 LNHDA and CDR2 SQIVND (reference sequence). CDR3 region: CASNEGFTEAFF. The CDR3 DNA reads as TGTGCCAGTAACGAGGGATTCACTGAAGCTTTCTTT.

The chain joins TRBV6-5 to TRBJ1-2; D unclear. Per germline, CDR1 MNHEY and CDR2 SVGAGI. This CDR3 comprises 12 residues. Trimming took 5 bases from V and 9 from J, leaving 13 bases between them. CDR3 bases: TGTGCCAGCAGTAGAAAGAGCGGAAGCTACACCTTC. It codes for CASSRKSGSYTF.

V is TRBV10-3 and J is TRBJ2-7, with 12 bases that match TRBD2. Germline CDR1 reads ENHRY; CDR2 reads SYGVKD. This CDR3 spans 15 amino acids. V was clipped by 0 bases and J by 9 bases; unmatched bases: 6. CDR3 nucleotides: TGTGCCATCAGTGAGTCGAGACTAGCGGGAGACTTGCAGTACTTC. It encodes CAISESRLAGDLQYF.

The V gene is TRBV5-1, the J gene TRBJ2-1; D is possibly TRBD2 (6 bases). The CDR3 covers 15 residues. Trimming shortened V by 1 base and J by 4 bases, and 12 bases separated the two germline ends. Germline values: CDR1 SGHRS, CDR2 YFSETQ. For the CDR3, the DNA is TGCGCCAGCAGCTTGTTACGGGAGCCTTACAATGAGCAGTTCTTC. This translates into CASSLLREPYNEQFF.

This chain links TRBV18 with TRBJ2-3, with 7 bases aligning to TRBD2. The V segment lost 5 bases and the J segment 3 bases; nucleotides outside the gene matches: 5. Per the germline V gene, CDR1 is KGHSH and CDR2 is LQKENI. The CDR3 has 14 amino acids. In DNA form, the CDR3 reads TGTGCCAGCTCAGCAGATAGCGGGACAGATACGCAGTATTTT. Translated: CASSADSGTDTQYF. Complete variable domain (other parts from reference TRBV18 and TRBJ2-3): NAGVMQNPRHLVRRRGQEARLRCSPMKGHSHVYWYRQLPEEGLKFMVYLQKENIIDESGMPKERFSAEFPKEGPSILRIQQVVRGDSAAYFCASSADSGTDTQYFGPGTRLTVL.